The clone carrying this T cell receptor (beta chain) was counted a single time. Germline CDR1 SGHAT, CDR2 FQNNGV. This CDR3 is 17 amino acids long. Trimming took 5 bases from V and 0 from J, leaving 18 bases between them. One entry per CDR3 protein, called by TCRdb with MiXCR from the PCR reads. The sample holds about 640,000 distinct CDR3 sequences, 15% to 20% seen once. The data are from a study of molecular identifiers for immune sequencing clone quantification. V and J are TRBV11-2 and TRBJ2-3; D assignment may be TRBD1 or TRBD2 (5 bases each). The sequencing sample was made of naive CD8+ T cells from blood, with Jurkat cell RNA spiked in. The subset was: FACS-sorted CD8+CD4-CCR7+CD45RA+ naive T cells. The sequence was obtained from a human donor in good health. Some libraries in this study had Jurkat cell RNA spiked in. CDR3 in DNA: TGTGCCAGCAGCGTTCCCCCCGGGACCACTAGCACAGATACGCAGTATTTT. Its translation: CASSVPPGTTSTDTQYF.